This T cell receptor (beta chain) was found in a study of technical replicates of blood from a handful of donors (TCRdb year 2017). Notes on this clone: Its specific antigen is unknown. No much larger clone exists at a distance of one base, and base qualities are not known.

V loses 3 bases at its end and J loses 2 bases; junction bases beyond the gene matches: 6. From the cysteine up to the phenylalanine, the CDR3 has a length of 15 residues. Just the 45-base CDR3 DNA is kept, in frame starting at base 1. As encoded in the germline V gene, CDR1 is MGHRA while CDR2 is YSYEKL. Library creation used the immunoSEQ multiplex PCR assay. TCRdb obtained this table from immuneACCESS and retained in-frame rearrangements with V and J assigned. These tables miss some clones; where compared with another copy, unresolved V genes account for less than half of the shortfall, and the remainder is unexplained. This sample holds 45,000 to 60,000 clones; 90% to 96% were observed only once. Of the sample, under 0.45% falls within the top ten clones.

This clonotype was obtained from a human donor in good health. This sequence uses TRBV4-1 and TRBJ2-7; the central 8 bases match TRBD2. Sequencing used T cells isolated from PBMCs. In nucleotides, the sequence is TGCGCCAGCAGCCAGGGAACTAGCGGTACCTACGAGCAGTACTTC. Its protein product is CASSQGTSGTYEQYF.